This T cell receptor (beta chain) was captured in a study of blood T cell repertoires in COVID-19. Symptom resolution, clearance, or two negative PCRs marked donors in Cohort 3 as recovered. J lost 5 bases, V lost 4 bases, and 13 bases had no gene match. The CDR3 sequence is 16 residues long. Germline values: CDR1 SGHVS, CDR2 FQNEAQ. TCRdb keeps only in-frame clones here, not all; method: immunoSEQ multiplex PCR. This table has approximately 390,000 clones, 85% to 90% appearing once. This sequence was found in a woman between 50 and 59 years old who had recovered from COVID-19. The J gene is TRBJ1-1, the V gene TRBV7-8; 7 bases are a match to TRBD1. The sequencing input was PBMCs or T cells enriched from blood (not recorded which). The CDR3 loop is CASSYSHRTGGTEAFF. DNA for the CDR3: TGTGCCAGCAGCTACTCGCATAGGACAGGCGGGACTGAAGCTTTCTTT. The full variable domain, completed using reference TRBV7-8 and TRBJ1-1, is GAGVSQSPRYKVAKRGQDVALRCDPISGHVSLFWYQQALGQGPEFLTYFQNEAQLDKSGLPSDRFFAERPEGSVSTLKIQRTQQEDSAVYLCASSYSHRTGGTEAFFGQGTRLTVV.